These 8 T cell receptor beta chains were all obtained from the same sample, sequenced in a study of blood T cell repertoires in COVID-19 (dated by TCRdb to about 2020). The library was produced with the immunoSEQ multiplex PCR assay. Drawn from immuneACCESS, this table holds only the in-frame rearrangements with V and J called that TCRdb kept. Clones are partly lost; checked studies trace under half to an unresolved V gene and leave the rest unexplained. Across this sample there are around 170,000 clones, with approximately 80% seen only once. The ten largest make up less than 3% of the sample. Specimen: peripheral blood. The receptors derive from a woman in her sixties or seventies with acute or convalescent COVID-19.

V gene TRBV14 combines with J gene TRBJ2-3, with 8 bases fitting TRBD2. V gave up 3 bases and J gave up 0 bases; unmatched junction bases: 5. Germline CDR1 is SGHDN and CDR2 is FVKESK. The CDR3 length is 16 residues. As DNA, the CDR3 is TGTGCCAGCAGCCATATAGCGGGGAGTAGCACAGATACGCAGTATTTT. Translation gives CASSHIAGSSTDTQYF.

V gene TRBV6-5 combines with J gene TRBJ2-2; the D gene is possibly TRBD1 (6 bases). Trimming took off 8 bases at V and 2 bases at J, with 15 bases between the two ends. The germline V gene encodes CDR1 MNHEY and CDR2 SVGAGI. The CDR3 consists of 15 residues. The CDR3 reads CASGSGTYNTGELFF. CDR3 sequence (DNA): TGTGCCAGCGGTTCGGGGACATATAACACCGGGGAGCTGTTTTTT.

This clone was seen only once. The CDR3 protein is CASSPGGGRETQYF. CDR3 sequence (DNA): TGTGCCAGCAGTCCCGGGGGAGGGCGAGAGACCCAGTACTTC. The rearrangement links TRBV28 to TRBJ2-5; 7 bases are shared with TRBD2. The CDR3 length is 14 residues. Trimming cost V 5 bases and J 4 bases; bases outside gene matches: 7. Germline V gene data show CDR1 as MDHEN and CDR2 as SYDVKM.

This clone occurred once. This chain connects TRBV11-3 to TRBJ2-2; 10 bases align to TRBD2. CDR1 is SGHNT, CDR2 YENEEA, per germline. The V and J ends lost 3 bases and 0 bases, in that order; junction bases with no gene match: 10. The CDR3 loop spans 19 amino acids. CDR3: CASSFAVPLAGANTGELFF. DNA for the CDR3: TGTGCCAGCAGCTTCGCTGTACCCCTAGCGGGGGCGAACACCGGGGAGCTGTTTTTT.

The chain uses TRBV19 and TRBJ1-5, with D maybe TRBD1 (5 bases). This CDR3 spans 16 amino acids. The germline V and J ends were trimmed by 3 bases and 3 bases, with 15 bases remaining between them. Per germline, CDR1 LNHDA and CDR2 SQIVND (reference sequence). For the CDR3, the DNA is TGTGCCAGTAGTATGGAAAGGGGTAGGTACAATCAGCCCCAGCATTTT. Translation: CASSMERGRYNQPQHF.

The chain recombines TRBV5-1 with TRBJ1-4; 7 positions agree with TRBD1. V was clipped by 5 bases and J by 5 bases; unmatched bases: 6. CDR1 SGHRS and CDR2 YFSETQ come from the germline V gene. The CDR3 is 14 residues long. The CDR3 sequence: CASSPGQRNEKLFF. CDR3 in DNA: TGCGCCAGCAGTCCGGGACAGCGCAATGAAAAACTGTTTTTT.

The V call is TRBV4-1, the J call TRBJ1-2, with D hard to call. V lost 0 bases to trimming and J lost 8 bases, with 13 bases between them. There are 14 residues in the CDR3. Germline lookup yields CDR1 MGHRA and CDR2 YSYEKL. CDR3 in amino acids: CASSQDSVLEGYTF. DNA for the CDR3: TGCGCCAGCAGCCAAGATTCAGTCCTAGAGGGCTACACCTTC.

V and J are TRBV5-5 and TRBJ2-7; TRBD1 aligns across 8 bases. The germline gives CDR1 SGHKS, CDR2 YYEKEE (reference sequence). The CDR3 runs 15 residues. V trimming: 5 bases; J trimming: 3 bases; junction bases outside the gene matches: 10. The CDR3 region is CASSPTGDPFYEQYF. Written as DNA, the CDR3 is TGTGCCAGCAGTCCGACAGGGGACCCCTTCTACGAGCAGTACTTC.